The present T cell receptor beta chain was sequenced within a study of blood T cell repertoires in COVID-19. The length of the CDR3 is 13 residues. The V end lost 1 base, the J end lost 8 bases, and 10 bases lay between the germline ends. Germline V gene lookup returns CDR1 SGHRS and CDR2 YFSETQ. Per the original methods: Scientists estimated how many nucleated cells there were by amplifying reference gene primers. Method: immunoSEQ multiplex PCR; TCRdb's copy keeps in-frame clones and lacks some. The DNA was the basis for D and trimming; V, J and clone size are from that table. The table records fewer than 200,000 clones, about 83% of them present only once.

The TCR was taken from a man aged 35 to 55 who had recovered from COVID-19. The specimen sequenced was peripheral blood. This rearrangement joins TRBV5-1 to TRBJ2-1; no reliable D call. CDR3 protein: CASSLRIAHEQFF. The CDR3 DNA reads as TGCGCCAGCAGCTTGAGGATAGCCCATGAGCAGTTCTTC.